This TCR beta chain derives from a study of vaccination and CD4 T cells after COVID-19. Of note for this clonotype: Its antigen is still unknown.

This CDR3 is built from 16 residues. Trimming removed 5 bases from V and 8 bases from J; junction bases left unmatched: 11. Germline V gene sequence: CDR1 SGHTA, CDR2 FQGTGA. Treatment reported: approximately nine-day PBMC culture with coronavirus spike peptide pools or control peptides (ViraFEST assay). With the Oncomine TCR Beta short-read assay, DNA from cultured CD4+ T cells was sequenced. MiXCR was run by TCRdb on the PCR reads, yielding one entry per CDR3 protein. This table holds about 18,000 distinct CDR3 sequences, less than 70% found once. The sample comprised CD4+ T cells from blood, cultured in vitro. The sequence was obtained from a human donor who had recovered from COVID-19. V is TRBV7-3 and J is TRBJ2-1, with 11 bases fitting TRBD2. The CDR3 loop reads CASSILAGGPGYEQFF. For the CDR3, the DNA is TGTGCCAGCAGCATTTTAGCGGGAGGGCCTGGCTATGAGCAGTTCTTC.